This T cell receptor beta chain was documented in a study of blood T cells in healthy people across ages. V was trimmed by 0 bases and J by 7 bases, leaving 10 bases between them. Germline V CDR1 and CDR2: SNHLY, FYNNEI. The CDR3 extends over 15 amino acids. Together with a sample-barcoded 5' primer, a J-beta primer mix was included in a second PCR lasting about 6 to 12 cycles. TCRdb analysed the 5' RACE reads with MiXCR anew, one entry per CDR3 protein. Of about 1,500,000 distinct CDR3 sequences in the sample, 35% to 45% were seen once. The TCR comes from a woman under 30 in good health. This chain connects TRBV2 to TRBJ1-6; tentatively, D is TRBD1 (5 bases). Input material: blood. CDR3 residues: CASSEAGPRNSPLHF. The CDR3 region has the DNA TGTGCCAGCAGTGAAGCGGGACCGCGGAATTCACCCCTCCACTTT.